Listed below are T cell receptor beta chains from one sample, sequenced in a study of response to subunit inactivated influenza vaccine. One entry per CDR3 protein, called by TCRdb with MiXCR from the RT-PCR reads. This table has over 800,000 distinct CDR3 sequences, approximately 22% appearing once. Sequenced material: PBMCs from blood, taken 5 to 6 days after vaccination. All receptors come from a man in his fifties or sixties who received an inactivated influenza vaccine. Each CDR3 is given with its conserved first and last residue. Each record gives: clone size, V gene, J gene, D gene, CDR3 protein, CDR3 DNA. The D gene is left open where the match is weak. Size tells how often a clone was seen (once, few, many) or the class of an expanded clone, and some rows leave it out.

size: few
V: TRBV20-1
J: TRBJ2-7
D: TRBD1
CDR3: CSAIRQGYEQYF
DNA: TGCAGTGCTATCAGACAGGGCTACGAGCAGTACTTC

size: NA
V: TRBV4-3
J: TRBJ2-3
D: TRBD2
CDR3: CASSQELAGGADTQYF
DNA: TGCGCCAGCAGCCAAGAGCTAGCGGGAGGGGCAGATACGCAGTATTTT

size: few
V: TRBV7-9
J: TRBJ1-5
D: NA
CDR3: CASSLSGWGVNQPQHF
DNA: TGTGCCAGCAGCCTATCGGGGTGGGGAGTCAATCAGCCCCAGCATTTT

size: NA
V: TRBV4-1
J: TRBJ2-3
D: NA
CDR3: CASSQVGFSRGQDTQYF
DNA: TGCGCCAGCAGCCAAGTGGGATTTTCTCGGGGGCAAGATACGCAGTATTTT

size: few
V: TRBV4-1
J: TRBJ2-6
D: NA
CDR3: CASSQIQSLARVSSGANVLTF
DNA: TGCGCCAGCAGCCAAATCCAGAGTCTAGCGAGGGTCAGCTCTGGGGCCAACGTCCTGACTTTC

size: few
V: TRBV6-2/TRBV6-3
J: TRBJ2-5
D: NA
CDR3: CASSYSHYGETQYF
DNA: TGTGCCAGCAGTTACTCGCACTACGGGGAGACCCAGTACTTC

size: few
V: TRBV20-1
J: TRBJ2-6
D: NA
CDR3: CSASLPGANVLTF
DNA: TGCAGTGCTAGTCTCCCCGGGGCCAACGTCCTGACTTTC

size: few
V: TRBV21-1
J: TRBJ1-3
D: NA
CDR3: CASSKSHVSGNTIYF
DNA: TGTGCCAGCAGCAAATCGCACGTCTCTGGAAACACCATATATTTT

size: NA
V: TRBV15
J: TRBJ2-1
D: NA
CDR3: CATSSLESSYNEQFF
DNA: TGTGCCACCAGCTCGCTTGAGAGCTCCTACAATGAGCAGTTCTTC

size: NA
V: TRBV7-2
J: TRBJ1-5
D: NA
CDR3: CASSLGGASGNQPQHF
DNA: TGTGCCAGCAGCTTAGGGGGGGCTTCGGGCAATCAGCCCCAGCATTTT

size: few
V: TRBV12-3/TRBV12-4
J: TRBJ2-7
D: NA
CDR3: CASRIPGSEQYF
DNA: TGTGCCAGCAGAATCCCAGGGAGCGAGCAGTACTTC

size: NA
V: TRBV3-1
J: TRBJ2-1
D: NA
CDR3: CASSQSWGEQFF
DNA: TGTGCCAGCAGCCAATCTTGGGGGGAGCAGTTCTTC

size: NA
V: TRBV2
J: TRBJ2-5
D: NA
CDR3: CASSELGAGSVETQYF
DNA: TGTGCCAGCAGTGAACTGGGGGCAGGGTCGGTGGAGACCCAGTACTTC